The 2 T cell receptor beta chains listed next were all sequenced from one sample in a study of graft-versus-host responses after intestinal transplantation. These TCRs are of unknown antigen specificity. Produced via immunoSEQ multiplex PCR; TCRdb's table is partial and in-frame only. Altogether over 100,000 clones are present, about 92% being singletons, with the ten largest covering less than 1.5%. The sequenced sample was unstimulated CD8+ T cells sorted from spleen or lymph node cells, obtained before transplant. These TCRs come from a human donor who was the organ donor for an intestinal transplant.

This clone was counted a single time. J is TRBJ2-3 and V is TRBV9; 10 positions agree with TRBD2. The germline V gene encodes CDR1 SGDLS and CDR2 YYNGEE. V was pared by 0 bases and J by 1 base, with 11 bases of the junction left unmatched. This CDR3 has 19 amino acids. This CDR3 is CASSVGGAGGPVRTDTQYF. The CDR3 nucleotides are TGTGCCAGCAGCGTAGGGGGAGCGGGAGGGCCAGTCCGCACAGATACGCAGTATTTT.

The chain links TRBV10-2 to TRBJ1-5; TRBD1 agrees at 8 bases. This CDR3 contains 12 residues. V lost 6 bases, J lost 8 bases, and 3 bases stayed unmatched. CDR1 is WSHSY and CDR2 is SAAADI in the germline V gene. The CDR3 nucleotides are TGCGCCAGCAGAGACAGGGGAGAGCCCCAGCATTTT. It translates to CASRDRGEPQHF.